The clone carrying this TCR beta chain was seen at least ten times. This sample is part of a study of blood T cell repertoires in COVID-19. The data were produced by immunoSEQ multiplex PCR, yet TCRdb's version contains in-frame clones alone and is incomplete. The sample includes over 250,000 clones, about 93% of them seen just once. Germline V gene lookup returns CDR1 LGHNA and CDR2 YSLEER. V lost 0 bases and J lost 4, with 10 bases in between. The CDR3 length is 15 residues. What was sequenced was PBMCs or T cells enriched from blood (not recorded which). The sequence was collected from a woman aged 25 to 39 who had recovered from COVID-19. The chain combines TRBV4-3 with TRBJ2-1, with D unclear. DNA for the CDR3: TGCGCCAGCAGCCAAGATAATCTGGAGTACAATGAGCAGTTCTTC. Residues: CASSQDNLEYNEQFF.